This T cell receptor beta chain was sequenced in a study of blood T cell repertoires in COVID-19. Data came from immunoSEQ multiplex PCR; TCRdb stores just in-frame clones and leaves some out. The data contain roughly 100,000 clones, over 75% of them seen just once; the ten biggest clones take up over 10%. The source material was peripheral blood. This sequence originates from a human donor in a cohort sampled during active or convalescent COVID-19.

CDR3 bases: TGTGCCAGCTCACGGGTACCAGGGGACCAAGAGACCCAGTACTTC. Encoded protein: CASSRVPGDQETQYF. This rearrangement joins TRBV18 to TRBJ2-5; the D gene is possibly TRBD1 (6 bases). The CDR3 has 15 residues. Germline values: CDR1 KGHSH, CDR2 LQKENI. With 4 bases removed from V and 0 bases from J, the gap between germline ends came to 12 bases.